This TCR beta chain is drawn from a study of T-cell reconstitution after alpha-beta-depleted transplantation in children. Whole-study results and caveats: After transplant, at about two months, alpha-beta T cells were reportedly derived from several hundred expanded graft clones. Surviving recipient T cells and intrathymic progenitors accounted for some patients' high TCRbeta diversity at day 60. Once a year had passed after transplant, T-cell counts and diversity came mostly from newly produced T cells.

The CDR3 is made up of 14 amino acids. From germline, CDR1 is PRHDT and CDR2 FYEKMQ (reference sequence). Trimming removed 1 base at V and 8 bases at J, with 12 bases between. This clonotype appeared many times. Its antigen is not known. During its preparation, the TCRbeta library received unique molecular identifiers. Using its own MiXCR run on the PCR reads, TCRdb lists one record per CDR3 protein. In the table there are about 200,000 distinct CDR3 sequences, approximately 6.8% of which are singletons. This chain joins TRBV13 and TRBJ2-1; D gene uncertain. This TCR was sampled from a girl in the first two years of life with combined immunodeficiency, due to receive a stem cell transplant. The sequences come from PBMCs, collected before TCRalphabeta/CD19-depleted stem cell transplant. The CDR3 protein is CASSLAQPGHEQFF. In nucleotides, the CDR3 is TGTGCCAGCAGCTTAGCCCAACCCGGGCATGAGCAGTTCTTC.